Here is one TCR beta chain with its context. The antigen this receptor binds is unknown. Per-nucleotide qualities are absent, and no much larger clonotype sits a single base away. The entry originates in a study of cytomegalovirus exposure and HLA in healthy donors (dated by TCRdb to the late 2010s). With respect to the entire study: An earlier analysis of 587 of the donors reported approximately 280 Gb of sequence data and approximately 120 million unique TCR beta sequences obtained from around 190 million T cells. About 300 gigabases of sequencing data and tens of millions of unique TCR sequences were included in an early release covering roughly 600 HLA-typed donors. Of the roughly 430 genotyped donors, over 65% fell in the genetic ancestry cluster associated with self-reported Caucasian donors. The aim of the study was to test whether cataloging public T cell receptors could identify signatures of past pathogen exposure. The study profiled the T cell repertoires of hundreds of subjects by immunosequencing and related them to cytomegalovirus serostatus. A separate validation cohort of roughly 130 different subjects was used in addition to the roughly 720-subject first cohort. To predict cytomegalovirus infection status, the study combined high-throughput TCR immunosequencing, statistical association of individual TCRs with disease status, and machine learning. A later analysis re-examined previously published TCR beta repertoires from just over 650 donors and added high-resolution HLA genotyping to investigate patterns of TCR occurrence. Rather than using new phenotypic data, the later analysis identified candidate immune exposures from TCR beta sequences and from how often those sequences occurred across donors. To decide whether each TCR beta V gene segment behaved as functional or pseudogenic, an earlier analysis of some 570 of the donors relied on high-throughput TCR beta sequencing. Donor age, sex, ethnicity and CMV serostatus were compiled alongside the repertoire data. Genome-wide SNP genotypes for about three fifths of the roughly 700 donors were used in a later genetic analysis, which treated that subset as a discovery cohort. All discovery cohort repertoires had been generated on a single sequencing platform. HLA typing included class I and class II loci at four-digit resolution. The number of typed donors differed by locus: about 620-640 for A, B, C, DRB1 and DQB1; some 500 for DQA1; approximately 610 for DPA1; and 450 to 480 for DPB1. Roughly five DR-DQ haplotypes were handled as single units for association and clustering because linkage in the cohort was strong. Among roughly 400 genotyped donors of the cohort, an average of around 220,000 unique TCR beta nucleotide sequences was sequenced per donor, of which 15% to 20% were non-productive.

The cohort was made up of hundreds of healthy bone marrow donors. At the time of sampling, every cohort member was nominally healthy, though immune exposures that went unrecorded were likely present. The donor tested CMV seronegative and was one of the 352 seronegative cohort members. A peripheral blood sample was collected from each donor, and TCR beta sequencing was performed on peripheral blood mononuclear cells. The Qiagen DNeasy Blood Extraction Kit was used to extract genomic DNA from the blood cell samples. The library was built by means of the immunoSEQ multiplex PCR assay. For the multiplex PCR, a mixture combining 60 forward primers for TCR Vbeta segments and 13 reverse primers for TCR Jbeta segments was used. A multiplex PCR assay on genomic DNA amplified the CDR3 region of rearranged TCR beta genes. Amplified TCR beta libraries were sequenced as 87-base-pair reads on the Illumina HiSeq System. The published analysis was carried out like this. In a later analysis, tens of millions of unique TCR beta chains were counted across the approximately 620 repertoires, and approximately 9.9 million of these chains were shared by at least two donors. A nearest-neighbor algorithm error-corrected the raw reads and collapsed the reads into unique sequences, merging closely related sequences to remove PCR and sequencing errors. Alignment of CDR3 sequences to IMGT reference sequences was used to assign V, D and J gene segments. For a sequence to be retained, a match of at least six nucleotides was required to both a V gene segment and a J gene segment. Rearrangements were called productive when the CDR3 lacked stop codons and stayed in frame with V and J; all others were non-productive. CDR3 was defined by IMGT convention, running from the second conserved V-encoded cysteine to the conserved J-encoded phenylalanine. The earlier analysis of about 530 of the donors excluded any sequence lacking an unambiguous match to a single V gene segment. An earlier analysis of just under 600 of the donors called V segments functional above 56.7% productive rearrangements and segregating when the between-donor standard deviation exceeded 5%. A statistical classification framework was developed to diagnose cytomegalovirus status using the catalog of TCR beta chain sequences. In a later analysis, V and J genes were assigned by comparing TCR nucleotide sequences against IMGT/GENE-DB human TR gene sequences. In a later analysis, CDR3 sequences and most-parsimonious VDJ recombination scenarios were assigned using the TCRdist pipeline. In a later analysis, each TCR beta chain was defined by its CDR3 amino acid sequence together with its V-gene family, and reads lacking a unique V-gene family were excluded. As a way to deal with suspected cross-contamination and a sequencing artifact, a later analysis dropped hundreds of nucleotide sequences that were highly shared and had low generation probability. For each public chain, a later analysis derived a clonal expansion index from normalized ranks of inferred template counts within each repertoire. A later analysis computed generation probabilities with a VDJ recombination model fitted to out-of-frame rearrangements, and checked the results against IGoR. In a later analysis, hypergeometric tests were used to score TCR-TCR, TCR-HLA and TCR-CMV co-occurrence, with a repertoire-size bias correction applied to TCR pairs. To estimate false discovery rates, a later analysis permuted the HLA or CMV assignments 20 times. In a later analysis, co-occurring TCRs were grouped with DBSCAN, and TCRdist sequence similarity was added when clustering was performed within HLA-allele-positive subsets. Co-occurrence clustering excluded repertoires with fewer than 30,000 or more than 120,000 public chains, plus five with anomalous nucleotide sharing. Entries here come from immuneACCESS through TCRdb and include only in-frame sequences with V and J called. Some clones fail to appear in such tables; in the studies checked, an unresolved V gene covers under half of the shortfall, and the cause of the remainder is unknown. That table gives V, J and clone size, and the DNA gave D and trimming. This sample is represented by more than 95,000 clones; about 78% of them were singletons. In total, the top ten clones hold 3.5% to 4.5% of the sample.

The CDR3 goes from the cysteine to the phenylalanine over 14 residues. The read is trimmed to its CDR3 DNA, 42 bases read in frame from base 1. Cut back by 4 bases and 0 bases, the V and J ends lie 10 bases apart. Per the germline V gene, MNHNS is the CDR1 and SASEGT is the CDR2. Study-wide findings and limitations: The sequencing pipeline was judged likely to have produced a cluster of highly shared sequence variants as a technical artifact. In a later analysis, the rate of TCR association differed among HLA loci, with DRB1 alleles having the most associated TCRs and HLA-C alleles having the fewest. HLA typing was unavailable for some donors at each locus, so association tests used only the typed subset. Correlated functional status among segregating V segments might be attributable to linkage disequilibrium, but an unknown experimental factor could not be ruled out. A later genetic analysis associated a missense DCLRE1C variant with V-gene and J-gene trimming of TCR beta chains, and an independent cohort replicated the association. Cytomegalovirus status was reported to be diagnosed by the classifier with high specificity and sensitivity in both the original and validation cohorts. At a false discovery rate of 0.05, a later analysis linked approximately 18,000 TCR beta sequences to specific HLA alleles. Only TCR beta chains were sequenced in this cohort, and the absence of alpha or paired-chain data limited detectable features. A later analysis reported that several top co-occurrence clusters appeared linked to parvovirus B19, influenza, CMV and Epstein-Barr virus. In vitro tests confirmed that a few of the cytomegalovirus-associated TCR beta chains recognize cytomegalovirus antigens. In the study, around 160 TCR beta chains were listed as associated with cytomegalovirus. For the cohort, immune exposure information was limited to CMV serostatus. An earlier analysis of 587 of the donors showed that most TCR beta V segments appeared in productive rearrangements either about 87% or about 30% of the time, which broadly matched IMGT annotations. A further reported finding was that TCR beta sequences accurately predicted the HLA-A and HLA-B alleles for most subjects in the first cohort. Strong co-occurrence of HLA alleles, especially DR and DQ, made assigning TCR associations to individual alleles difficult. Compared with equally common non-associated chains, HLA-associated TCR beta chains in a later analysis were more clonally expanded and had lower generation probabilities. According to the authors, the approach could potentially be generalized to other disease states and immunological phenotypes. Roughly uniform sequencing depth across donors was assumed in presence/absence analyses, although this assumption may not hold. The 87-base-pair reads could not distinguish some IMGT-functional V segments, including TRBV6-2 and TRBV6-3, so those segments were excluded. According to a later analysis, most CMV-associated TCR beta chains appeared to be HLA-restricted, and the HLA associations seemed to be driven largely by CMV exposure. The earlier analysis of almost 600 of the donors excluded approximately 17 rarely observed V segments, including chromosome 9 orphons, because counts were too low. A later genetic analysis reported fewer N-insertions in productive TCRs among donors in an Asian-associated ancestry cluster than the approximately 700-donor mean. Most TCR sequences were seen in very few donors, while some public TCRs were found in many individuals.

The sequence was collected from a man aged 25 to 40 in good health and CMV-seronegative. Sequencing was performed on PBMCs. The sequence links TRBV6-1 to TRBJ2-7, and TRBD1 may be the D gene, going by 6 matching bases. The CDR3 here reads CASSAEDSSYEQYF. The DNA sequence is TGTGCCAGCAGTGCCGAGGACAGCTCCTACGAGCAGTACTTC.